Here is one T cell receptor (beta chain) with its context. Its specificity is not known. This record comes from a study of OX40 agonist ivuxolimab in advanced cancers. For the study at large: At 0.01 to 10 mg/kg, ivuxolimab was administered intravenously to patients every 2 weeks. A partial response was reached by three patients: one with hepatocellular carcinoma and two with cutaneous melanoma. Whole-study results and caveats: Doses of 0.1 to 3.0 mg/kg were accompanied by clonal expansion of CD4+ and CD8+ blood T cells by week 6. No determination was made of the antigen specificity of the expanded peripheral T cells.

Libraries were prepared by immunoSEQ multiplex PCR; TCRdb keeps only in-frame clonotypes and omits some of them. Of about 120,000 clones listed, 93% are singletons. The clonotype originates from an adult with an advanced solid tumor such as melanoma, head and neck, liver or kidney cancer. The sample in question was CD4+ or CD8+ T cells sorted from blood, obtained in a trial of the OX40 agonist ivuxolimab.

The CDR3 nucleotides are TGTGCCAGCAGCCGGGGGGGTGAGTCCTACAATGAGCAGTTCTTC. Amino acids: CASSRGGESYNEQFF. The rearrangement links TRBV5-4 to TRBJ2-1; 8 bases match TRBD2. The V gene's germline CDR1 is SGHNT and CDR2 YYREEE (reference sequence). This CDR3 contains 15 residues. Trimming took 4 bases from V and 1 from J; bases not matched to a gene: 4.